Each of the 9 T cell receptor beta chains below was sequenced from the same sample in a study of T cells in Graves' hyperthyroidism and ophthalmopathy. The investigators amplified TCR beta CDR3 regions from RNA transcripts. HTBI primers were the set used in a first-round RT-PCR of the TCR CDR3. TCRdb analysed the multiplex PCR reads with MiXCR anew, one entry per CDR3 protein. This sample carries approximately 500,000 distinct CDR3 sequences, under 60% of them seen once, and the ten largest clones take more than 7%. The sequenced material came from peripheral blood or thyroid tissue (not recorded which). The receptors derive from a woman aged 18-29 years with Graves' hyperthyroidism.

The rearrangement joins TRBV7-9 to TRBJ2-3; a weak D match, TRBD2 (5 bases). V lost 5 bases and J lost 0, with 15 bases in between. CDR3 length: 16 residues. Germline CDR1 is SEHNR and CDR2 is FQNEAQ (reference sequence). The CDR3 loop reads CASSDTRGSSTDTQYF. The CDR3 DNA sequence: TGTGCCAGCAGCGACACTAGAGGATCTAGCACAGATACGCAGTATTTT.

The chain links TRBV10-3 to TRBJ2-6; no clear D gene. CDR1 is ENHRY, CDR2 SYGVKD, per germline. The CDR3 is made up of 16 amino acids. V dropped 4 bases and J dropped 0 bases, with 10 bases sitting between them. CDR3 sequence: CAISAGGNSGANVLTF. In DNA form, the CDR3 reads TGTGCCATCAGTGCGGGCGGTAACTCTGGGGCCAACGTCCTGACTTTC.

The chain recombines TRBV29-1 with TRBJ1-1, with TRBD1 matching over 10 bases. This CDR3 is built from 14 residues. V dropped 4 bases and J dropped 5; count of bases not matched to a gene: 7. The V gene's germline CDR1 is SQVTM and CDR2 ANQGSEA. For the CDR3, the DNA is TGCAGCGTTGGGACAGGGGGAAGGGGAACTGAAGCTTTCTTT. The encoded protein is CSVGTGGRGTEAFF.

The chain links TRBV2 to TRBJ1-2, with TRBD1 matching over 7 bases. The CDR3 is made up of 19 amino acids. The V and J ends lost 6 bases and 5 bases, in that order; junction bases with no gene match: 24. Germline CDR1 reads SNHLY; CDR2 reads FYNNEI. CDR3 in amino acids: CASRLLESQGLETGYGYTF. As DNA, the CDR3 is TGTGCCAGCAGGTTATTGGAAAGCCAAGGACTGGAGACAGGGTATGGCTACACCTTC.

The V and J genes are TRBV4-1 and TRBJ1-5; D may be TRBD1 (5 bases). V was clipped by 1 base and J by 9 bases, with 22 bases between them. The CDR3 covers 17 residues. Germline V gene data show CDR1 as MGHRA and CDR2 as YSYEKL. CDR3 residues: CASSQGSKGPRYSPQHF. As DNA, the CDR3 is TGCGCCAGCAGCCAAGGTAGTAAGGGACCCCGGTATTCGCCCCAGCATTTT.

The chain combines TRBV5-1 with TRBJ1-1; D perhaps matches TRBD1 (5 bases). Germline assignment: CDR1 SGHRS and CDR2 YFSETQ. Between the trimmed V and J ends, which lost 0 bases and 5 bases, there was a span of 14 bases. This CDR3 has 15 amino acids. The CDR3 region is CASSLGQIEGTEAFF. CDR3 DNA sequence: TGCGCCAGCAGCTTGGGACAGATCGAAGGGACTGAAGCTTTCTTT.

This clonotype was seen a few times. The chain combines TRBV3-1 with TRBJ1-6; D is undetermined. V was shortened by 2 bases and J by 10 bases, with 18 bases between the two germline ends. The CDR3 has 16 amino acids. The germline gives CDR1 LGHDT, CDR2 YNNKEL (reference sequence). This CDR3 reads CASSQIKGIAESPLHF. The CDR3 DNA reads TGTGCCAGCAGCCAAATCAAGGGTATTGCGGAATCACCCCTCCACTTT.

The chain recombines TRBV2 with TRBJ2-2, with D uncertain. Germline V gene data show CDR1 as SNHLY and CDR2 as FYNNEI. The ends were cut back, 8 bases at V and 7 bases at J, with 14 bases in the middle. The CDR3 loop spans 13 amino acids. The CDR3 nucleotides are TGTGCCAGCGGTAGGGATAGTGTCGGGGAGCTGTTTTTT. Translated, it gives CASGRDSVGELFF.

This clonotype showed up many times. This chain links TRBV14 with TRBJ1-1, with a weak D call TRBD1 (6 bases). CDR3 length: 12 amino acids. The V end lost 4 bases, the J end lost 9 bases, and 12 bases lay between the germline ends. Looked up from germline, CDR1 is SGHDN and CDR2 is FVKESK. CDR3 sequence reads: CASSRTAAQAFF. The CDR3 nucleotides are TGTGCCAGCAGCCGGACAGCCGCTCAAGCTTTCTTT.